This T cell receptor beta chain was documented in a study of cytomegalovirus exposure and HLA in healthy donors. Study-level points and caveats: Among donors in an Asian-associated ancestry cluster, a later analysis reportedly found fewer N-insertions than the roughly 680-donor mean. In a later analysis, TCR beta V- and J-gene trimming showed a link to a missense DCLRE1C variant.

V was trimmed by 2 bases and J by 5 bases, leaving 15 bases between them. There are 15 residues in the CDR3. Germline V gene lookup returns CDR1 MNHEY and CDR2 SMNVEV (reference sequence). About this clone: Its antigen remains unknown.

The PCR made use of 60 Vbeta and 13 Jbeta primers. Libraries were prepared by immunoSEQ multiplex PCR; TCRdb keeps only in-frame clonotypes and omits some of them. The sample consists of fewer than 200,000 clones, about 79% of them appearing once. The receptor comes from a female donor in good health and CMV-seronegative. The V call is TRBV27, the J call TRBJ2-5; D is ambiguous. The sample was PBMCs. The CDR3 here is CASSLNGAGQETQYF. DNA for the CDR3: TGTGCCAGCAGTTTAAACGGCGCAGGCCAGGAGACCCAGTACTTC.